The 10 T cell receptor beta chains below come from one sample, sequenced in a study of beta chain features in type 1 diabetes (dated 2018 in TCRdb). The paper's findings and limits, for the study overall: A moderate but significant shortening of TCRB CDR3 length was observed in type 1 diabetes patients in all four CD4+ subsets.

Antigens of these TCRs are unknown. The library was built by means of the immunoSEQ multiplex PCR assay. The entire isolated RNA was reverse transcribed using the High Capacity cDNA Reverse Transcription Kit, and thus expressed TCRB transcripts were sequenced. In its TCRdb copy, this immuneACCESS table keeps in-frame sequences only and misses some clones. Where compared with another copy, unresolved V genes explain less than half of these, and the others have no known cause. The sample yields about 650,000 clones; 9.5% to 15% were counted once. The top ten clones comprise roughly 0.11% of the sample. Sequenced input: naive CD4+ T cells from blood. The cell subset or site label, as the study defines it: true naive CD4+ T cells. Receptors originate from a man younger than 40 with type 1 diabetes.

The chain carries TRBV29-1 and TRBJ1-3; TRBD1 might be the D (6 bases). Trimming removed 7 bases at V and 2 bases at J, with 15 bases between. Per germline, CDR1 SQVTM and CDR2 ANQGSEA. The CDR3 spans 14 residues. For the CDR3, the DNA is TGCAGCGCCGCGCCCCAGGGGACTGGAAACACCATATATTTT. Residues: CSAAPQGTGNTIYF.

There are a few counts of this clone. The CDR3: CASSRQGGTYYGYTF. The CDR3 DNA is TGTGCCAGCAGCAGACAGGGAGGCACGTACTATGGCTACACCTTC. The rearrangement links TRBV6-5 to TRBJ1-2; 7 bases line up with TRBD1. Trimming took 6 bases from V and 3 from J; bases not matched to a gene: 10. Germline CDR1 is MNHEY and CDR2 is SVGAGI. The CDR3 runs to 15 residues.

This clone showed up just a few times. This rearrangement joins TRBV29-1 to TRBJ1-1; unclear D gene. Trimming took 0 bases from V and 7 from J, leaving 12 bases between them. Germline-derived CDR1 and CDR2 are SQVTM and ANQGSEA. The CDR3 is 13 residues long. CDR3 nucleotides: TGCAGCGTTGAAGATCGAGGGATAGGTGAAGCTTTCTTT. This codes for CSVEDRGIGEAFF.

J is TRBJ1-2 and V is TRBV7-9; 7 bases map to TRBD1. Germline-derived CDR1 and CDR2 are SEHNR and FQNEAQ (reference sequence). The CDR3 has 14 amino acids. J gave up 4 bases and V 5 bases, and 7 bases lay outside the gene matches. This chain's CDR3 is CASSDSGQLYGYTF. The CDR3 DNA reads as TGTGCCAGCAGCGATTCGGGACAGCTCTATGGCTACACCTTC.

This chain links TRBV7-8 with TRBJ1-1, with 10 bases matching TRBD1. V shed 7 bases, J shed 4 bases, and the junction held 6 bases outside the gene matches. Germline V CDR1 and CDR2: SGHVS, FQNEAQ. The CDR3 runs to 14 residues. CDR3 protein: CASKRQGAITEAFF. CDR3 coding DNA: TGTGCCAGCAAAAGACAGGGGGCCATCACTGAAGCTTTCTTT.

The chain joins TRBV25-1 to TRBJ2-7; a weak D match, TRBD1 (5 bases). Germline V gene lookup returns CDR1 MGHDK and CDR2 SYGVNS. Trimming took 1 base from V and 4 from J, leaving 14 bases between them. The CDR3 is made up of 15 amino acids. CDR3 sequence reads: CASSESLAGLYEQYF. The CDR3 DNA reads as TGTGCCAGCAGTGAATCGTTGGCAGGGCTTTACGAGCAGTACTTC.

The chain uses TRBV10-3 and TRBJ1-6; no clear D gene. There are 16 residues in the CDR3. V lost 3 bases to trimming and J lost 8 bases, with 17 bases between them. Germline CDR1 and CDR2: ENHRY and SYGVKD. Written as DNA, the CDR3 is TGTGCCATCAGTGATTCGGGGAGCTGGTGGGATTCACCCCTCCACTTT. It yields the protein CAISDSGSWWDSPLHF.

This clone turned up a few times. The chain combines TRBV28 with TRBJ1-4; D is uncertain. CDR3 length: 13 amino acids. Trimming removed 3 bases at V and 10 bases at J, with 12 bases between. CDR1 is MDHEN, CDR2 SYDVKM, per germline. The CDR3 loop reads CASSFPGSRKLFF. For the CDR3, the DNA is TGTGCCAGCAGTTTCCCGGGAAGCCGAAAACTGTTTTTT.

This chain joins TRBV7-2 and TRBJ2-1, with TRBD2 as a possible D gene (5 bases). CDR3 length: 14 amino acids. CDR1 is SGHTA, CDR2 FQGNSA, per germline. Trimming removed 5 bases from V and 5 bases from J, with 13 bases in between. CDR3 protein: CASSPGDPNNEQFF. Here the CDR3 DNA reads TGTGCCAGCAGCCCCGGGGATCCCAACAATGAGCAGTTCTTC.

This rearrangement joins TRBV27 to TRBJ2-6; D remains unclear. The V end lost 5 bases, the J end lost 0 bases, and 17 bases lay between the germline ends. This CDR3 comprises 18 residues. Germline CDR1 reads MNHEY; CDR2 reads SMNVEV (reference sequence). CDR3 residues: CASSIPSFYSSGANVLTF. The CDR3 DNA is TGTGCCAGCAGTATCCCCTCCTTTTATAGCTCTGGGGCCAACGTCCTGACTTTC.